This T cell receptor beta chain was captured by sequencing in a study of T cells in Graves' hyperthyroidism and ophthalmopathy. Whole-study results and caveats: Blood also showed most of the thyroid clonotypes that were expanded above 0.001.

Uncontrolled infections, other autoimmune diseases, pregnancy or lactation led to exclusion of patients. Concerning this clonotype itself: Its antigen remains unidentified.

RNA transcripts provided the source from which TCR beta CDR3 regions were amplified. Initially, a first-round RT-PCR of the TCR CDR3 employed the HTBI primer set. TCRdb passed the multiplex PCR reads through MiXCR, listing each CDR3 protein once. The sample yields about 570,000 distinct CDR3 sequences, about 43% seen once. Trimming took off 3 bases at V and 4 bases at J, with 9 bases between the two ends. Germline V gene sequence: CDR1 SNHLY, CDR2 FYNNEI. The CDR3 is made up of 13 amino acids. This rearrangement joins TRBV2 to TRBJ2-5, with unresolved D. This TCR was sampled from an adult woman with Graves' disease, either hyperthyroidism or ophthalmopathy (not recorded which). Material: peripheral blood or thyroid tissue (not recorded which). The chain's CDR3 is CASSDSELETQYF. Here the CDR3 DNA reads TGTGCCAGCAGTGACAGCGAGTTAGAGACCCAGTACTTC.